This T cell receptor beta chain was sequenced for a study of graft-versus-host responses after intestinal transplantation. Across the study: Tacrolimus plus steroids were given to all recipients for 3 to 4 years, preceded by anti-thymocyte globulin induction. Study findings and constraints: The recipient marrow held GvH clones, and some of them showed up first in ileum or blood. Some patients had graft-donor T cell macrochimerism, and their allografts showed high graft-versus-host to host-versus-graft clonal ratios.

The assay was immunoSEQ multiplex PCR, and TCRdb's table has in-frame clones only and misses some. This table holds around 9,500 clones, 85% to 90% found once. With regard to this clone: What it binds is unknown.

The CDR3 contains 13 residues. Germline lookup yields CDR1 SGHAT and CDR2 FQNNGV. V lost 0 bases and J 5 bases, leaving 5 bases between the germline ends. This TCR was recovered from a human patient who received an intestinal transplant, so some T cells may come from the graft donor. The sequenced sample was PBMCs, obtained 240 to 250 days after intestinal transplant. The J gene is TRBJ1-5, the V gene TRBV11-2; D not resolved. CDR3 residues: CASSLELDQPQHF. The CDR3 nucleotides read TGTGCCAGCAGCTTAGAGCTGGATCAGCCCCAGCATTTT.